Below, one T cell receptor beta chain is given with its context. The antigen this receptor binds is unknown. Qualities for individual bases were not recorded, and no much larger clone is one base off. During the collection period, no immune events, such as infections, were documented for the healthy donors. To calibrate time-dependent variance in a beta-binomial model of T-cell clone differential abundance, blood repertoires from healthy donors were used as a training cohort. The training cohort was composed of 10 or so healthy donors, 3 female and 7 male. The donors were between about 29 and 64 years old, with an average age of approximately 45 years. Whole blood from each healthy donor was obtained from a commercial supplier and was collected at three time points roughly 14 days apart. For immunosequencing, genomic DNA was extracted from unsorted whole blood. This sample stems from a study of identifying expanded T cells in peripheral blood (dated by TCRdb to between 2018 and 2021). About the full investigation: Separate aliquots of the same genomic DNA pool were sequenced to produce technical replicates, and four replicates were compared in pairs. Broad study findings and their caveats: Between technical replicates the binomial model flagged 1 to 1.5 differentially abundant clones, whereas over about 2 weeks the binomial model flagged about 15 and over about 4 weeks 19 to 20. For all healthy donors, the variance in clone template counts between two-week samples rose significantly as total template count increased. It was expected by the authors that biological variance in healthy repertoires might increase further over much longer intervals, such as months to years. Across all healthy-donor time intervals, the beta-binomial model significantly lowered both the number of clones called differentially abundant and the false-positive rate.

The germline V gene specifies MGHRA as CDR1 and YSYEKL as CDR2. The CDR3 covers 15 residues, taking in both the cysteine and the phenylalanine. Only CDR3 DNA remains: 45 bases, in frame from the first base. Trimming leaves V shorter by 5 bases and J shorter by 7 bases, with the junction holding 9 bases beyond the gene matches. The immunoSEQ Assay, which relies on bias-controlled multiplex PCR amplification of genomic DNA, was used to profile TCRbeta CDR3 regions. On the authors' methods: The absolute abundance of each unique TCRbeta CDR3 region was quantified after sequences were collapsed and filtered. Two models were used to test differential abundance: a binomial model (Fisher-equivalent) and a beta-binomial model that adds time-dependent variance fitted from healthy donors. Any clone with fewer than 5 combined templates was excluded, and a clone was called differentially abundant if its Benjamini-Hochberg FDR was below 0.01. In the beta-binomial model, variance was expressed as a function of the total template count across the two samples, in the form v = (b*log(k)+a)^2. What TCRdb holds here is the immuneACCESS table cut down to in-frame rearrangements. Part of the clones is not present; checked against another copy, under half of the missing clones reflect an unresolved V gene, and the others are unexplained. That table gives V, J and clone size, and the DNA gave D and trimming. The sample includes about 94,000 clones, with approximately 85% observed a single time. The ten largest clones add up to approximately 5% of the sample.

Sequenced sample: blood. This sequence was found in a person aged 18-70 years in good health. The chain is made from TRBV4-1 and TRBJ1-4; TRBD1 fits 8 bases in the junction. This receptor carries the CDR3 CASSFRQGLPEKLFF. Read as DNA, the sequence is TGCGCCAGCAGCTTTCGACAGGGGCTTCCTGAAAAACTGTTTTTT.